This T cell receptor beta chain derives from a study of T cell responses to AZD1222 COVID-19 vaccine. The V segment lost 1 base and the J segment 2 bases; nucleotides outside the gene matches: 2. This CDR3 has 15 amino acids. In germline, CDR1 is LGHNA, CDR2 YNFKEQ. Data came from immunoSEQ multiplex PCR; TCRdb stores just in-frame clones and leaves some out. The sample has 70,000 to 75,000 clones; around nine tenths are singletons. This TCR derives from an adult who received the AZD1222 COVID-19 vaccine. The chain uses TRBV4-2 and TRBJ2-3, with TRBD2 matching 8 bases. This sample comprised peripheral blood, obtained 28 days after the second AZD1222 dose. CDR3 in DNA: TGTGCCAGCAGCCAAGGGACTAGCCCCACAGATACGCAGTATTTT. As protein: CASSQGTSPTDTQYF.